This T cell receptor beta chain was captured in a study of OX40 agonist ivuxolimab in advanced cancers. Study-level information: While on treatment, patients had intravenous ivuxolimab at 0.01 to 10 mg/kg every 2 weeks. Of the participants, around 43% had some prior anti-PD-1, anti-PD-L1 or anti-CTLA-4 therapy, which was allowed.

Germline V gene sequence: CDR1 LNHDA, CDR2 SQIVND (reference sequence). The trim removed 8 bases at V and 2 bases at J, leaving 8 bases unmatched. CDR3 length: 14 residues. Produced via immunoSEQ multiplex PCR; TCRdb's table is partial and in-frame only. Here the sample spans roughly 60,000 clones, around 93% being singletons. This receptor was taken from an adult with an advanced solid tumor such as melanoma, head and neck, liver or kidney cancer. The chain couples TRBV19 to TRBJ1-2; TRBD1 matches at 7 bases. Material: CD4+ or CD8+ T cells sorted from blood, obtained in a trial of the OX40 agonist ivuxolimab. The CDR3 DNA sequence: TGTGCCAGTCGCAAACTCAGGGGGAACTATGGCTACACCTTC. Translated: CASRKLRGNYGYTF.